A selection of T cell receptor beta chains follows, all from one sample in a study of cytomegalovirus exposure and HLA in healthy donors. Generated by immunoSEQ multiplex PCR, the TCRdb table keeps only in-frame clones and is missing some. The table includes 140,000 to 150,000 clones, around 82% detected once. Material for sequencing was PBMCs. The receptors stem from a woman aged 18-35 years in good health and CMV-seropositive. CDR3s include the opening cysteine and the closing phenylalanine or tryptophan. Fields, in order: V gene, clone size, J gene, CDR3 protein. Rows give clone size only sometimes, using once, few, many, or a class for an expanded clone.

>TRBV6-5|.|TRBJ2-7
CASRGGTGGSYEQYF
>TRBV5-5|.|TRBJ2-1
CASSLIAGEQFF
>TRBV5-1|.|TRBJ2-4
CASSGDRNIQYF
>TRBV7-9|.|TRBJ1-1
CASSPTPGTRKNTEAFF
>TRBV4-2|once|TRBJ2-1
CASSQVTSGGGTIGEQFF
>TRBV5-6|.|TRBJ2-1
CASSLTSGGNNEQFF
>TRBV25-1|.|TRBJ1-4
CASSKPNAGVGGEKLFF
>TRBV7-2|once|TRBJ2-7
CASSHRGGGTYEQYF
>TRBV6-5|.|TRBJ2-3
CASRRLAGGTDTQYF
>TRBV6-5|.|TRBJ1-2
CAGWGGGGYTF
>TRBV2|.|TRBJ2-1
CASSEVRGRANEQFF
>TRBV6-5|.|TRBJ1-5
CASSNTGRMGQPQHF
>TRBV14|.|TRBJ1-3
CASSPAGGSGNTIYF
>TRBV30|.|TRBJ2-7
CAWSVLGLASHEQYF
>TRBV5-1|.|TRBJ2-2
CASSFWGQGANTGELFF
>TRBV6-1|.|TRBJ2-5
CASRDFQETQYF
>TRBV11-2|.|TRBJ2-7
CASSLDSGEQYF
>TRBV19|.|TRBJ2-1
CASFGGYNEQFF
>TRBV7-2|.|TRBJ2-2
CASSLAAQGATGELFF
>TRBV5-1|.|TRBJ2-3
CASSLEASGGSTDTQYF
>TRBV19|.|TRBJ1-5
CASSLRQGAGSDQPQHF
>TRBV27|.|TRBJ1-2
CASSLLGRGGGYTF
>TRBV7-8|.|TRBJ2-2
CASSSRGLNTGELFF
>TRBV2|.|TRBJ2-2
CASRRAGELFF
>TRBV6-5|few|TRBJ2-7
CASSYSSGGSYEQYF
>TRBV15|.|TRBJ2-3
CATSRGQGTDTQYF
>TRBV28|.|TRBJ1-1
CASSFRGGRTEAFF
>TRBV15|.|TRBJ2-2
CATSPPGGFDPGTGELFF
>TRBV15|.|TRBJ1-1
CATSRDLAAAAFF
>TRBV28|.|TRBJ1-4
CASSLFVSREKLFF
>TRBV30|.|TRBJ2-7
CAWSVRFGQVTYEQYF
>TRBV7-2|.|TRBJ1-1
CASSYRQGVDTEAFF
>TRBV7-2|.|TRBJ1-6
CASSQNTDSPLHF
>TRBV9|once|TRBJ2-1
CASSGTGTGRNEQFF
>TRBV6-5|.|TRBJ2-7
CASRDRGPYEQYF
>TRBV11-1|.|TRBJ2-1
CASRGGGVGYNEQFF
>TRBV4-3|.|TRBJ1-1
CASSQDFSGRANEAFF